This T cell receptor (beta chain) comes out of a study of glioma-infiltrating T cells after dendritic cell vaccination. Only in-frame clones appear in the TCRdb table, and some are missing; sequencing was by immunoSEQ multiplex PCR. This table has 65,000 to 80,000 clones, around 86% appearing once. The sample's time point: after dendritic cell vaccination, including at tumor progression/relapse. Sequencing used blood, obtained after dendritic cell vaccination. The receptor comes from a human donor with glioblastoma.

The CDR3 DNA reads as TGTGCCAGCTCACTGATAGGGGCTGGGGCCAACGTCCTGACTTTC. Translation gives CASSLIGAGANVLTF. The genes are TRBV18 and TRBJ2-6, with D perhaps matching TRBD1 (5 bases). The ends were cut back, 4 bases at V and 2 bases at J, with 9 bases in the middle. Germline values: CDR1 KGHSH, CDR2 LQKENI. The CDR3 runs 15 residues.